This T cell receptor (beta chain) was recovered during a study of cytomegalovirus exposure and HLA in healthy donors. Overall study results and limits: A likely sequencing artifact accounted for one observed cluster of highly shared sequence variants. Reports indicated that the classifier achieved high specificity and sensitivity in diagnosing cytomegalovirus status. The authors enumerated roughly 160 TCR beta chains as linked to cytomegalovirus.

About this clone: The antigen is undetermined.

The PCR used 60 Vbeta and 13 Jbeta primers. Clones were sequenced by immunoSEQ multiplex PCR, and TCRdb holds only the in-frame ones, with some missing. The repertoire holds some 150,000 clones, with roughly 82% as singletons. Germline-derived CDR1 and CDR2 are MNHEY and SVGAGI. V was clipped by 6 bases and J by 4 bases; unmatched bases: 5. This CDR3 contains 13 residues. The sequenced material came from PBMCs. The source of this sequence is a woman aged 50 to 60 in good health and CMV-seropositive. V and J are TRBV6-5 and TRBJ1-1, with 7 bases matching TRBD1. This CDR3 reads CASRGQGGTEAFF. CDR3 nucleotide sequence: TGTGCCAGCAGAGGTCAGGGGGGCACTGAAGCTTTCTTT.